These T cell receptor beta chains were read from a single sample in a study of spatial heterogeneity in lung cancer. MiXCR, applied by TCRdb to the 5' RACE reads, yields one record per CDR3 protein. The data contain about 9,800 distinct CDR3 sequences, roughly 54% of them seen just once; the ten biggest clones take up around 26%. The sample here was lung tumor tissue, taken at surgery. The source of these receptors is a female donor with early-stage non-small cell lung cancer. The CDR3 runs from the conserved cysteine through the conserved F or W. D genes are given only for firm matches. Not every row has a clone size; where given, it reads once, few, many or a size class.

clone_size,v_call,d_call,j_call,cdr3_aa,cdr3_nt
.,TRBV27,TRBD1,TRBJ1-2,CASSRTGGNGYTF,TGTGCCAGCAGCCGGACAGGGGGTAATGGCTACACCTTC
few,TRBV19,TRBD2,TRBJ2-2,CASRSSGGSNTGELFF,TGTGCCAGTAGGAGTAGCGGGGGGTCCAACACCGGGGAGCTGTTTTTT
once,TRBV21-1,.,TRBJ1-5,CASTASRDSPNQPKHF,TGTGCCAGCACCGCTTCCCGGGACAGTCCCAATCAGCCCAAGCATTTT
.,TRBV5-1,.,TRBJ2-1,CASRGGDLQFF,TGCGCCAGCAGAGGAGGGGACCTGCAGTTCTTC
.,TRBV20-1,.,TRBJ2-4,CSASTSSQGRNIQYF,TGCAGTGCTAGTACGTCCTCGCAAGGGAGAAACATTCAGTACTTC
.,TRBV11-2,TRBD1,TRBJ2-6,CASRPLPGQIYSGANVLTF,TGTGCCAGCAGACCCCTCCCGGGACAGATTTACTCTGGGGCCAACGTCCTGACTTTC
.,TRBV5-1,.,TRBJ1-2,CASRGDVRSYGYTF,TGCGCCAGCAGGGGCGATGTAAGGAGCTATGGCTACACCTTC
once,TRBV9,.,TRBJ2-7,CASSANDRGSYEQYF,TGTGCCAGCAGCGCAAATGACCGCGGTAGCTACGAGCAGTACTTC
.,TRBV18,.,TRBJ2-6,CASSQANVLTF,TGTGCCAGCTCACAGGCCAACGTCCTGACTTTC
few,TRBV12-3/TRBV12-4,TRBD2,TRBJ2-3,CASSPRTSGGPGDTQYF,TGTGCCAGCAGTCCGAGGACTAGCGGGGGGCCGGGAGATACGCAGTATTTT
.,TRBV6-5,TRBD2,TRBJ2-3,CASSYSASGGGPTDTQYF,TGTGCCAGCAGTTACTCGGCTAGCGGGGGGGGACCCACAGATACGCAGTATTTT
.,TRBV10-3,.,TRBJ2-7,CAISLASRGYYEQYF,TGTGCCATCAGTCTCGCTAGCCGGGGATACTACGAGCAGTACTTC
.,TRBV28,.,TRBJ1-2,CASRKREGFNYGYTF,TGTGCCAGCAGAAAGAGGGAGGGCTTTAACTATGGCTACACCTTC
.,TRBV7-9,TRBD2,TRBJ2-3,CASTPRGGGDTQYF,TGTGCCAGCACCCCGCGGGGGGGCGGAGATACGCAGTATTTT
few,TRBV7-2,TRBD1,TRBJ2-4,CASSFLGQGYIQYF,TGTGCCAGCAGTTTCCTGGGACAGGGATACATTCAGTACTTC
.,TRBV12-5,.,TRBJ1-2,CASADDRESSHNYGYTF,TGTGCTAGTGCCGACGACCGAGAGTCTAGTCATAACTATGGCTACACCTTC
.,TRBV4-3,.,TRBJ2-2,CASSQDFRATGELFF,TGCGCCAGCAGCCAAGACTTTAGGGCCACCGGGGAGCTGTTTTTT
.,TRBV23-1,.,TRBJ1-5,CASSQNRVPGDQPQHF,TGCGCCAGCAGTCAGAACAGGGTTCCAGGGGATCAGCCCCAGCATTTT
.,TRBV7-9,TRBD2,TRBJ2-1,CASSSWETSGINEQFF,TGTGCCAGCAGCTCCTGGGAGACTAGCGGAATCAATGAGCAGTTCTTC
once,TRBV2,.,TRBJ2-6,CASRGVSGANVLTF,TGTGCCAGCCGGGGAGTCTCTGGGGCCAACGTCCTGACTTTC
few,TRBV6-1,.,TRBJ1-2,CASSPRALNYGYTF,TGTGCCAGCAGTCCCCGGGCCCTTAACTATGGCTACACCTTC
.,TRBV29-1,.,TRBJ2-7,CSVGGPEQYF,TGCAGCGTTGGGGGACCGGAGCAGTACTTC
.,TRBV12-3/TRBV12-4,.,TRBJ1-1,CASSFHRDEGAFF,TGTGCCAGCAGTTTTCACAGGGACGAAGGGGCTTTCTTT
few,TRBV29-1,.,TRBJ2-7,CSVRINSYEQYF,TGCAGCGTTCGTATCAACAGCTACGAGCAGTACTTC
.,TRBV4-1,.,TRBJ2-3,CASSQEQIPRPTDTQYF,TGCGCCAGCAGCCAAGAACAGATCCCCAGACCCACAGATACGCAGTATTTT
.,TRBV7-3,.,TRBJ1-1,CASSLTSENTEAFF,TGTGCCAGCAGCCTAACGTCGGAGAACACTGAAGCTTTCTTT
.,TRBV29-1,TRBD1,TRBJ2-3,CSAAEGQGPDTQYF,TGCAGCGCCGCCGAGGGACAGGGACCAGATACGCAGTATTTT
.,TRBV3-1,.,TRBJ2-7,CASRQYEQYF,TGTGCCAGCAGACAATACGAGCAGTACTTC
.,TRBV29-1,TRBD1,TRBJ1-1,CSVLTGGSLAFF,TGCAGCGTCCTTACAGGGGGTTCTCTGGCTTTCTTT
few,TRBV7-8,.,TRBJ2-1,CASSFRTARRGDNEQFF,TGTGCCAGCAGCTTTCGGACGGCCAGAAGGGGGGACAATGAGCAGTTCTTC
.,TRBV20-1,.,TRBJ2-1,CSARSGNNEQFF,TGCAGTGCTAGATCCGGGAACAATGAGCAGTTCTTC
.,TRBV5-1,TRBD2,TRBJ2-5,CASSVPGGETQYF,TGCGCCAGCAGCGTTCCGGGGGGAGAGACCCAGTACTTC
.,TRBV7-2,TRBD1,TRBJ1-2,CASSITGGLTFNYGYTF,TGTGCCAGCAGCATAACAGGGGGCCTCACCTTTAACTATGGCTACACCTTC
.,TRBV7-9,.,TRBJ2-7,CASSLWGEQYF,TGTGCCAGCAGCCTTTGGGGCGAGCAGTACTTC
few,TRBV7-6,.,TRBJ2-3,CASSLGTPGTDTQYF,TGTGCCAGCAGCTTGGGGACACCGGGGACAGATACGCAGTATTTT
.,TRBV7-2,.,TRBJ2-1,CASSLALGIEQFF,TGTGCCAGCAGCTTAGCCCTTGGCATTGAGCAGTTCTTC
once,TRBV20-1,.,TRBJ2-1,CSAQIRGNEQFF,TGCAGTGCTCAGATAAGGGGGAATGAGCAGTTCTTC
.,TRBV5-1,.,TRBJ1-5,CASSLAGGNQPQHF,TGCGCCAGCAGCTTGGCCGGGGGCAATCAGCCCCAGCATTTT
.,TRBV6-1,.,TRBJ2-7,CASSDPGLPSSYEQYF,TGTGCCAGCAGTGACCCAGGACTCCCGAGCTCCTACGAGCAGTACTTC
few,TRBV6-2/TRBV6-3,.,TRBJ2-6,CASSYGNSGANVLTF,TGTGCCAGCAGTTACGGGAACTCTGGGGCCAACGTCCTGACTTTC
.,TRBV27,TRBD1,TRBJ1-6,CASSLSGQAVSPLHF,TGTGCCAGCAGTTTATCGGGACAGGCGGTGTCACCCCTCCACTTT
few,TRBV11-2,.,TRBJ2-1,CASSLTTRYEQFF,TGTGCCAGCAGCTTAACCACTAGATATGAGCAGTTCTTC
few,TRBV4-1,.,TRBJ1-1,CASSLRLNTEAFF,TGCGCCAGCAGCCTCCGCTTGAACACTGAAGCTTTCTTT
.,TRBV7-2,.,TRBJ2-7,CASSFFAGAPEEQYF,TGTGCCAGCAGCTTTTTTGCGGGGGCCCCAGAAGAGCAGTACTTC
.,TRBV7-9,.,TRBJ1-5,CASSHGGQPQHF,TGTGCCAGCAGCCACGGAGGGCAGCCCCAGCATTTT
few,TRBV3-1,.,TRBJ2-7,CASSGPTSYEQYF,TGTGCCAGCAGCGGCCCGACATCCTACGAGCAGTACTTC
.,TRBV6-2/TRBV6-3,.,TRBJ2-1,CAGRRPLADEQFF,TGTGCCGGACGACGACCCTTGGCGGATGAGCAGTTCTTC
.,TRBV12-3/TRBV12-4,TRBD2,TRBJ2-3,CASSLGLAGVTTQYF,TGTGCCAGCAGCCTAGGGCTAGCGGGGGTAACTACGCAGTATTTT
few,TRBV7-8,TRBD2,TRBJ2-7,CASSLLGGFFEQYF,TGTGCCAGCAGCCTACTGGGAGGGTTTTTCGAGCAGTACTTC
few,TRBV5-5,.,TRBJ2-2,CASRGAAQGHTGELFF,TGTGCCAGCAGGGGTGCAGCCCAAGGTCACACCGGGGAGCTGTTTTTT
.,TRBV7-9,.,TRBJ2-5,CASSLGGTGTQYF,TGTGCCAGCAGCTTAGGTGGGACTGGGACCCAGTACTTC
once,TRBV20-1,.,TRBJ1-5,CSAESGQGVGGGNQPQHF,TGCAGTGCGGAGAGTGGGCAGGGCGTGGGAGGAGGCAATCAGCCCCAGCATTTT
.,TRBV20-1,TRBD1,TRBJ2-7,CSAKRDRGHEQYF,TGCAGTGCTAAAAGGGACAGGGGCCACGAGCAGTACTTC